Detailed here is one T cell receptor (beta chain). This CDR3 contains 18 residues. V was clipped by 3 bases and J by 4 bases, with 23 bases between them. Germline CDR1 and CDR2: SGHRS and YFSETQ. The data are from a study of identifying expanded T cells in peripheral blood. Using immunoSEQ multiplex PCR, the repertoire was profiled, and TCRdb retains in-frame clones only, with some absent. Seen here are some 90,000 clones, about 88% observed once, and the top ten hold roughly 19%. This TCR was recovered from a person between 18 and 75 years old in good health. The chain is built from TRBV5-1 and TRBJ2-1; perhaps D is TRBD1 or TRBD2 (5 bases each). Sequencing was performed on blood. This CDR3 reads CASSYTVRSRDLYNEQFF. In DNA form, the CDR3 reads TGCGCCAGCAGCTATACCGTCCGTTCTCGGGACCTGTACAATGAGCAGTTCTTC.